This TCR beta chain was documented in a study of a mutant IDH1 vaccine in newly diagnosed glioma. CDR3 size: 11 residues. The V end lost 7 bases, the J end lost 4 bases, and 5 bases lay between the germline ends. CDR1 is MNHNS and CDR2 is SASEGT in the germline V gene. Comments on this clone: Its antigen is still unknown.

TCRdb's table, derived via immunoSEQ multiplex PCR, lists solely in-frame clones and lacks some. The sample holds about 55,000 clones; about four fifths are singletons and the top ten take about 6.3%. As to time point: week 23, last vaccination. Each dose of the vaccine consisted of 300 ug of mutant IDH1 20-mer peptide, with topical imiquimod. Every donor had a new WHO grade 3 or 4 astrocytoma that was IDH1-mutant, with loss of nuclear ATRX. The receptor comes from a man in his forties or fifties with glioma. The sample was PBMCs, taken from a glioma patient whose treatment included an IDH1 peptide vaccine. V is TRBV6-1 and J is TRBJ2-1, with D hard to call. CDR3 DNA sequence: TGTGCCAGCATTTGGTACAATGAGCAGTTCTTC. It translates to CASIWYNEQFF.